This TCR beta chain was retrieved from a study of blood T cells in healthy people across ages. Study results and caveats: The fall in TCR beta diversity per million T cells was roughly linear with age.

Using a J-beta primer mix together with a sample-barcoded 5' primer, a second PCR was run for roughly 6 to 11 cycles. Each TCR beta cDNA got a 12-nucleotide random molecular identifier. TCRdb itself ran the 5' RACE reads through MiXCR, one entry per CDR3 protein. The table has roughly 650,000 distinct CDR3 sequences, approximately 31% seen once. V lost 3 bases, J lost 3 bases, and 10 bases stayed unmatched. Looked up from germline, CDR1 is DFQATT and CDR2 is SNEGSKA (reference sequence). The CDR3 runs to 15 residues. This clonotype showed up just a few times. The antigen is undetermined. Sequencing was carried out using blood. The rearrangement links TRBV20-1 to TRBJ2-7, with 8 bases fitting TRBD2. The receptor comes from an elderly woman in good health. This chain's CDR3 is CSASGGTSNRYEQYF. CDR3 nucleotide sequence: TGCAGTGCTAGTGGGGGGACTAGTAACCGCTACGAGCAGTACTTC.